The T cell receptor (beta chain) under discussion was sequenced for a study of T cells in Graves' hyperthyroidism and ophthalmopathy. General study results and limits: Most thyroid clonotypes expanded above 0.001 appeared in blood too. The authors' 13 V-J model separated ophthalmopathy from stable hyperthyroidism.

Hyperthyroidism was newly diagnosed in patients aged 18 to 65 (duration under 2 months). Researchers took RNA transcripts and amplified the TCR beta CDR3 regions from them. During a first-round RT-PCR of the TCR CDR3, the HTBI primer set was used. TCRdb itself ran the multiplex PCR reads through MiXCR, one entry per CDR3 protein. The table lists a few hundred thousand distinct CDR3 sequences, around 45% of them singletons, with 8.2% in the top ten. CDR3 length: 16 amino acids. J gave up 1 base and V 8 bases, and 12 bases lay outside the gene matches. CDR1 and CDR2 (germline): KGHDR, SFDVKD. This clonotype was seen a handful of times. Its antigen is undetermined.

V usage is TRBV24-1 and J usage is TRBJ2-7; TRBD1 matches 8 bases. The TCR sequence derives from a woman younger than 35 with Graves' hyperthyroidism. The sequenced sample consisted of peripheral blood or thyroid tissue (not recorded which). CDR3 region: CATKPRAQGASYEQYF. For the CDR3, the DNA is TGTGCCACCAAGCCGCGCGCTCAGGGGGCTTCCTACGAGCAGTACTTC.